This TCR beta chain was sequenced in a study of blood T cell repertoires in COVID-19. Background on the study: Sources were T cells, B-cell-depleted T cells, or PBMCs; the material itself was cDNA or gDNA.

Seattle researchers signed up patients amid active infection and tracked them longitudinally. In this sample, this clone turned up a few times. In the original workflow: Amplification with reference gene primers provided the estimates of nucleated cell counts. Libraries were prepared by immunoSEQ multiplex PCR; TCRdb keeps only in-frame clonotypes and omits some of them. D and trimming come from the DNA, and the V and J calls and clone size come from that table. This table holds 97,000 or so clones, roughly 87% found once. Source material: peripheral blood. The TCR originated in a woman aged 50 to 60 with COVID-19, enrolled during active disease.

CDR3 amino acids: CASSLFGRGGETQYF. In DNA form, the CDR3 reads TGTGCCAGCAGTTTATTTGGTAGAGGAGGAGAGACCCAGTACTTC. This chain links TRBV27 with TRBJ2-5, with a tentative D call TRBD2 (5 bases). CDR3 length: 15 residues. Germline-derived CDR1 and CDR2 are MNHEY and SMNVEV (reference sequence). Trimming took 1 base from V and 4 from J, leaving 13 bases between them.